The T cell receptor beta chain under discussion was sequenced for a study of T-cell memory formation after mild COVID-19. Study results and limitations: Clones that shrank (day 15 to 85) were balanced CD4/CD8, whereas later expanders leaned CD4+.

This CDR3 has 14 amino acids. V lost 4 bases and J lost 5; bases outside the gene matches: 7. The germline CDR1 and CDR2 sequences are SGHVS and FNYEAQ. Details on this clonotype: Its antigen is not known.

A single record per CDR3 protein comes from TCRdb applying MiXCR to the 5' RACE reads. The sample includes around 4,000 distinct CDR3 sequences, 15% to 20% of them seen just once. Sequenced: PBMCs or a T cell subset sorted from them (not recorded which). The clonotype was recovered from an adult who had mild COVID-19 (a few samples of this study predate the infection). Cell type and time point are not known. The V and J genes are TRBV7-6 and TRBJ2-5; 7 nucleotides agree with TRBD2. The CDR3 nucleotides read TGTGCCAGCAGCTCCGTGGGGGGGAAGGAGACCCAGTACTTC. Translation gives CASSSVGGKETQYF.